Following are 3 T cell receptor beta chains from one sample sequenced in a study of T cells in Graves' hyperthyroidism and ophthalmopathy. TCR beta CDR3 regions were amplified from RNA transcripts. RT-PCR in the first round (using the HTBI primer set) targeted the TCR CDR3. From the multiplex PCR reads, TCRdb called clonotypes with MiXCR, one entry per CDR3 protein. The sample gives roughly 57,000 distinct CDR3 sequences, roughly 58% of which show up once; approximately 3.4% is in the top ten. The sequencing input was blood. The source of these receptors is a woman in her sixties or seventies with Graves' ophthalmopathy.

J is TRBJ1-1 and V is TRBV5-1; no reliable D call. V lost 3 bases and J lost 5, with 5 bases in between. The V gene's germline CDR1 is SGHRS and CDR2 YFSETQ. This CDR3 has 11 residues. The CDR3 bases are TGCGCCAGCAGCTACGGGACTGAAGCTTTCTTT. Amino acids: CASSYGTEAFF.

The chain is built from TRBV9 and TRBJ2-3, with 10 bases fitting TRBD2. CDR3 length: 18 amino acids. With V trimmed by 0 bases and J by 11 bases, 18 bases remained unmatched. Looked up from germline, CDR1 is SGDLS and CDR2 is YYNGEE. CDR3: CASSVGSSGRWDYNEQYF. CDR3 nucleotide sequence: TGTGCCAGCAGCGTAGGATCTAGCGGGAGATGGGACTACAATGAGCAGTATTTT.

The chain combines TRBV7-6 with TRBJ2-3; D gene ambiguous. CDR3 length equals 14 residues. Germline loops: CDR1 SGHVS, CDR2 FNYEAQ. V gave up 2 bases and J gave up 0 bases, with 6 bases separating them. The chain's CDR3 is CASSLLVSTDTQYF. The CDR3, as DNA: TGTGCCAGCAGCTTACTGGTGAGCACAGATACGCAGTATTTT.